These 30 T cell receptor beta chains were sequenced from one sample in a study of shared clonotypes between healthy human individuals (dated by TCRdb to 2020 to 2022). Libraries were made using the immunoSEQ multiplex PCR assay. What TCRdb holds here is the immuneACCESS table cut down to in-frame rearrangements. Part of the clones is not present; checked against another copy, under half of the missing clones reflect an unresolved V gene, and the others are unexplained. Counted in this sample were roughly 1,600,000 clones; around 98.5% of them appeared once. The ten top clones hold about 0.4% of the sample. Source material: naive CD4+ T cells sorted from blood. In the paper's terms, the cell subset or site label means: CD45RA+ positively selected. The receptors stem from a man younger than 45 in good health.

This chain joins TRBV6-1 and TRBJ1-5, with D unresolved. This CDR3 comprises 12 residues. V lost 3 bases to trimming and J lost 10 bases, with 10 bases between them. Germline values: CDR1 MNHNS, CDR2 SASEGT. The CDR3 region has the DNA TGTGCCAGCAGTGATTATGGCCCCCCCCAGCATTTT. Amino acid sequence: CASSDYGPPQHF.

The J gene is TRBJ2-2, the V gene TRBV19, with D possibly matching TRBD2 (5 bases). The CDR3 is 14 amino acids. Trimming took 3 bases from V and 6 from J, leaving 11 bases between them. The germline gives CDR1 LNHDA, CDR2 SQIVND (reference sequence). CDR3 nucleotides: TGTGCCAGTAGTATGGCGGGTCTCGCCGGGGAGCTGTTTTTT. This sequence encodes CASSMAGLAGELFF.

CDR3 in amino acids: CASSSPLGRYEQYF. CDR3 bases: TGTGCCAGTAGTTCCCCTCTAGGGCGGTACGAGCAGTACTTC. V is TRBV19 and J is TRBJ2-7, with no clear D. Trimming took 5 bases from V and 4 from J, leaving 15 bases between them. Per germline, CDR1 LNHDA and CDR2 SQIVND (reference sequence). The CDR3 loop spans 14 amino acids.

V and J are TRBV27 and TRBJ2-3, with D possibly matching TRBD2 (7 bases). This CDR3 region has 16 residues. The germline V gene has CDR1 MNHEY and CDR2 SMNVEV (reference sequence). Deletions cut 0 bases from V and 3 bases from J, with 13 bases between. CDR3 sequence (DNA): TGTGCCAGCAGTTTATCAGGGGGGGGAGGAACAGATACGCAGTATTTT. As protein: CASSLSGGGGTDTQYF.

This rearrangement joins TRBV28 to TRBJ1-5; tentatively, D is TRBD1 (6 bases). The V gene's germline CDR1 is MDHEN and CDR2 SYDVKM. The CDR3 covers 12 residues. The V and J ends lost 5 bases and 5 bases respectively, with 7 bases between them. The CDR3, as DNA: TGTGCCAGCAGTAAGGGGGATCAGCCCCAGCATTTT. This sequence encodes CASSKGDQPQHF.

This rearrangement joins TRBV7-3 to TRBJ2-7; D is uncertain. Germline V gene data show CDR1 as SGHTA and CDR2 as FQGTGA. Trimming pared 5 bases from V and 7 bases from J, leaving 12 bases between. This CDR3 region has 12 residues. The CDR3 DNA sequence: TGTGCCAGCAGCCAAGATAGGTGGGAGCAGTACTTC. The encoded protein is CASSQDRWEQYF.

The rearrangement joins TRBV6-1 to TRBJ2-5; D gene ambiguous. The CDR3 consists of 14 residues. The germline V gene has CDR1 MNHNS and CDR2 SASEGT. Trimming cost V 8 bases and J 2 bases, with 15 bases left between them. CDR3 bases: TGTGCCAGCTGCCCCGGATTGAGACAAGAGACCCAGTACTTC. It specifies CASCPGLRQETQYF.

The CDR3 DNA reads as TGTGCCAGCAGCACCCCTCGACAGGGCGAGGGATATAGCAATCAGCCCCAGCATTTT. This encodes CASSTPRQGEGYSNQPQHF. This chain links TRBV21-1 with TRBJ1-5; the table's D gene call, TRBD1, was not cross checked with the DNA. TRBV21-1 is classified as a pseudogene. CDR3 length equals 19 residues.

CDR3: CASSLLASYEQYF. Written as DNA, the CDR3 is TGTGCCAGCAGCTTGCTGGCTTCCTACGAGCAGTACTTC. This chain joins TRBV5-4 and TRBJ2-7; D uncertain. V was shortened by 1 base and J by 1 base, with 6 bases between the two germline ends. CDR1 and CDR2 (germline): SGHNT, YYREEE (reference sequence). The CDR3 runs to 13 residues.

This chain connects TRBV2 to TRBJ1-1, with no clear D. V lost 3 bases and J 7 bases, leaving 18 bases between the germline ends. Germline V gene lookup returns CDR1 SNHLY and CDR2 FYNNEI. The CDR3 sequence is 15 residues long. CDR3 DNA: TGTGCCAGCAGTGATTCACTGGCGGACGATGATGAAGCTTTCTTT. Translated, it gives CASSDSLADDDEAFF.

The chain uses TRBV6-5 and TRBJ1-2; D gene unclear. CDR3 length: 14 amino acids. The germline V and J ends were trimmed by 2 bases and 8 bases, with 15 bases remaining between them. Germline V gene data show CDR1 as MNHEY and CDR2 as SVGAGI. The CDR3 here is CASSYTGRTAGYTF. CDR3 DNA: TGTGCCAGCAGTTACACTGGCCGTACGGCGGGCTACACCTTC.

J is TRBJ2-7 and V is TRBV5-4; a weak D match, TRBD2 (6 bases). Per germline, CDR1 SGHNT and CDR2 YYREEE (reference sequence). The CDR3 contains 16 residues. Trimming shortened V by 0 bases and J by 7 bases, and 20 bases separated the two germline ends. The CDR3 here is CASSLALAGLMREQYF. In DNA form, the CDR3 reads TGTGCCAGCAGCTTGGCGCTCGCGGGACTGATGAGGGAGCAGTACTTC.

The chain has TRBV7-9 and TRBJ1-2; no clear D. The ends were cut back, 3 bases at V and 4 bases at J, with 9 bases in the middle. The CDR3 sequence is 13 residues long. CDR1 and CDR2 (germline): SEHNR, FQNEAQ (reference sequence). Here the CDR3 reads CASSLAQPYGYTF. The CDR3 nucleotides read TGTGCCAGCAGCTTGGCACAACCCTATGGCTACACCTTC.

The chain joins TRBV7-2 to TRBJ2-7; 9 bases agree with TRBD2. Germline-derived CDR1 and CDR2 are SGHTA and FQGNSA. The trim removed 10 bases at V and 3 bases at J, leaving 10 bases unmatched. The CDR3 is 14 amino acids. The CDR3 DNA reads TGTGCCACTACTCCGGGACTAGCTTTCTACGAGCAGTACTTC. Encoded protein: CATTPGLAFYEQYF.

V usage is TRBV18 and J usage is TRBJ1-1; TRBD1 matches 9 bases. The V gene's germline CDR1 is KGHSH and CDR2 LQKENI. The V segment lost 3 bases and the J segment 5 bases; nucleotides outside the gene matches: 7. This CDR3 has 15 residues. CDR3 region: CASSPDRGSRTEAFF. The DNA of the CDR3 is TGTGCCAGCTCACCGGACAGGGGCTCGAGGACTGAAGCTTTCTTT.

This chain connects TRBV2 to TRBJ1-5; possibly TRBD1 for D (5 bases). Deletions cut 6 bases from V and 5 bases from J, with 8 bases between. From germline, CDR1 is SNHLY and CDR2 FYNNEI. The CDR3 extends over 12 amino acids. DNA for the CDR3: TGTGCCAGCAGACGCAGGGATCAGCCCCAGCATTTT. Its protein product is CASRRRDQPQHF.

This sequence joins TRBV5-6 and TRBJ2-1, with 10 bases that match TRBD1. Germline lookup yields CDR1 SGHDT and CDR2 YYEEEE. The CDR3 runs to 16 residues. The V gene end was trimmed by 2 bases and the J gene end by 9 bases; junction bases not matched to a gene: 11. The CDR3 coding sequence is TGTGCCAGCAGCTTACCGGGACAGGGGAGCACGGGTGAGCAGTTCTTC. Translation gives CASSLPGQGSTGEQFF.

This chain links TRBV12-5 with TRBJ2-1; 8 bases align to TRBD2. From germline, CDR1 is LGHNT and CDR2 FRNRAP. Trimming cost V 3 bases and J 8 bases; bases outside gene matches: 3. The CDR3 runs to 13 residues. CDR3 sequence (DNA): TGTGCTAGTGGTTTCCGGGGGGGCGATGAGCAGTTCTTC. It codes for CASGFRGGDEQFF. Variable domain in full (rest from reference TRBV12-5 and TRBJ2-1): DARVTQTPRHKVTEMGQEVTMRCQPILGHNTVFWYRQTMMQGLELLAYFRNRAPLDDSGMPKDRFSAEMPDATLATLKIQPSEPRDSAVYFCASGFRGGDEQFFGPGTRLTVL.

The V and J genes are TRBV5-4 and TRBJ1-4, with D unclear. Germline V gene sequence: CDR1 SGHNT, CDR2 YYREEE (reference sequence). V dropped 4 bases and J dropped 5 bases, with 12 bases sitting between them. The CDR3 totals 14 residues. The CDR3 coding sequence is TGTGCCAGCAGCCATAGACAACGCAATGAAAAACTGTTTTTT. Protein product: CASSHRQRNEKLFF.

This rearrangement joins TRBV18 to TRBJ1-1, with TRBD1 matching 9 bases. The CDR3 extends over 17 amino acids. CDR1 and CDR2 from the germline V gene are KGHSH and LQKENI. Germline trimming cut 2 bases from V and 0 bases from J; bases unmatched to any gene: 7. CDR3 nucleotides: TGTGCCAGCTCACCATTAGGGACAGGGAGCATGAACACTGAAGCTTTCTTT. Translated: CASSPLGTGSMNTEAFF.

The chain carries TRBV7-2 and TRBJ2-7; D could derive from TRBD1 or TRBD2 (5 bases each). Trimming took off 2 bases at V and 2 bases at J, with 13 bases between the two ends. The CDR3 length is 15 residues. From germline, CDR1 is SGHTA and CDR2 FQGNSA. CDR3 residues: CASSLSGDPAYEQYF. Written as DNA, the CDR3 is TGTGCCAGCAGCTTAAGTGGGGACCCCGCCTACGAGCAGTACTTC. The full variable domain, completed using reference TRBV7-2 and TRBJ2-7, is GAGVSQSPSNKVTEKGKDVELRCDPISGHTALYWYRQSLGQGLEFLIYFQGNSAPDKSGLPSDRFSAERTGGSVSTLTIQRTQQEDSAVYLCASSLSGDPAYEQYFGPGTRLTVT.

This chain links TRBV7-6 with TRBJ1-5, with 10 bases fitting TRBD1. This CDR3 contains 19 residues. Germline V CDR1 and CDR2: SGHVS, FNYEAQ. Trimming at V came to 2 bases and at J to 7 bases, leaving 17 bases not matched to a gene. The CDR3 here is CASSLIRGPGQGFVQPQHF. Written as DNA, the CDR3 is TGTGCCAGCAGCTTAATACGTGGGCCGGGACAGGGGTTTGTCCAGCCCCAGCATTTT.

This sequence joins TRBV29-1 and TRBJ1-1; TRBD1 matches 9 bases. CDR3 length equals 12 residues. CDR1 is SQVTM, CDR2 ANQGSEA, per germline. V lost 6 bases and J lost 6; bases outside the gene matches: 5. The CDR3 loop reads CSVGTGLSEAFF. For the CDR3, the DNA is TGCAGCGTGGGGACAGGGTTATCTGAAGCTTTCTTT. Full variable domain (missing parts from reference TRBV29-1 and TRBJ1-1): SAVISQKPSRDICQRGTSLTIQCQVDSQVTMMFWYRQQPGQSLTLIATANQGSEATYESGFVIDKFPISRPNLTFSTLTVSNMSPEDSSIYLCSVGTGLSEAFFGQGTRLTVV.

The gene calls are TRBV6-1 and TRBJ2-7; D assignment may be TRBD1 or TRBD2 (5 bases each). Trimming shortened V by 2 bases and J by 0 bases, and 14 bases separated the two germline ends. This CDR3 region has 16 residues. The germline gives CDR1 MNHNS, CDR2 SASEGT. Here the CDR3 DNA reads TGTGCCAGCAGTGAATATAGGGGCGGAGGCTCCTACGAGCAGTACTTC. Protein sequence: CASSEYRGGGSYEQYF.

The rearrangement links TRBV18 to TRBJ2-1; 11 nucleotides line up with TRBD2. CDR3 length: 18 amino acids. Trimming cost V 0 bases and J 3 bases; bases outside gene matches: 7. Germline values: CDR1 KGHSH, CDR2 LQKENI. The CDR3 spells CASSPPRDGTSGYNEQFF. As DNA, the CDR3 is TGTGCCAGCTCACCACCGAGGGACGGGACTAGCGGCTACAATGAGCAGTTCTTC.

The chain employs TRBV7-9 and TRBJ1-3; D is unresolved. The CDR3 is 13 residues long. CDR1 and CDR2 from the germline V gene are SEHNR and FQNEAQ (reference sequence). Deletions cut 2 bases from V and 5 bases from J, with 7 bases between. The CDR3 sequence is CASSLNVRNTIYF. CDR3 DNA sequence: TGTGCCAGCAGCTTAAATGTTAGAAACACCATATATTTT. The variable domain in full, with the rest retrieved from reference TRBV7-9 and TRBJ1-3, is DTGVSQNPRHKITKRGQNVTFRCDPISEHNRLYWYRQTLGQGPEFLTYFQNEAQLEKSRLLSDRFSAERPKGSFSTLEIQRTEQGDSAMYLCASSLNVRNTIYFGEGSWLTVV.

This chain joins TRBV7-2 and TRBJ2-7, with TRBD2 identical over 9 bases. Germline CDR1 reads SGHTA; CDR2 reads FQGNSA. The length of the CDR3 is 16 residues. The V segment lost 1 base and the J segment 3 bases; nucleotides outside the gene matches: 7. In nucleotides, the CDR3 is TGTGCCAGCAGCTTAGGTCCTAGCGGGAATCACTACGAGCAGTACTTC. The encoded protein is CASSLGPSGNHYEQYF.

To note about this clone: Other DNA variants within this sample encode the same CDR3. The chain employs TRBV18 and TRBJ2-7; no firm D call. V lost 0 bases and J 2 bases, leaving 8 bases between the germline ends. The germline gives CDR1 KGHSH, CDR2 LQKENI. The CDR3 length is 14 residues. Here the CDR3 DNA reads TGTGCCAGCTCACCACCGGGGTCTCCCTACGAGCAGTACTTC. This translates into CASSPPGSPYEQYF.

The chain has TRBV28 and TRBJ2-2, with D possibly being TRBD2 (5 bases). The V gene lost 7 bases and the J gene lost 5 bases, with 14 bases spanning the gap. The CDR3 contains 14 residues. Germline V CDR1 and CDR2: MDHEN, SYDVKM. The CDR3 DNA reads TGTGCCAGCAAGCTGGAAGCGGTTACCGGGGAGCTGTTTTTT. Its translation: CASKLEAVTGELFF.

The V and J genes are TRBV9 and TRBJ1-2; D ambiguous. This CDR3 contains 14 residues. V dropped 4 bases and J dropped 0 bases, with 10 bases sitting between them. CDR1 and CDR2 (germline): SGDLS, YYNGEE. For the CDR3, the DNA is TGTGCCAGCAGCCCCTTTCGTACTAACTATGGCTACACCTTC. Translating it yields CASSPFRTNYGYTF.